This T cell receptor (beta chain) derives from a study of early T cells in non-severe SARS-CoV-2 infection. Study-wide context: Sequencing was performed on bulk RNA from unsorted whole blood, leaving chains unpaired.

The CDR3 has 14 residues. V lost 5 bases, J lost 7 bases, and 10 bases stayed unmatched. The V gene's germline CDR1 is SGHTA and CDR2 FQGNSA. This clonotype was counted only a few times. The TCR library protocol attached unique molecular identifiers to the individual cDNA molecules. TCRdb reanalysed the 5' RACE reads using MiXCR and keeps one entry per CDR3 protein. Of approximately 28,000 distinct CDR3 sequences listed, 6% to 7.5% are singletons. This sequence joins TRBV7-2 and TRBJ2-7; the match to TRBD2 covers 8 bases. The sequence came from an adult who was a healthcare worker with PCR-confirmed SARS-CoV-2 infection or an uninfected control (not recorded which). The sequenced sample was whole blood, obtained at baseline. The CDR3 bases are TGTGCCAGCAGCCCCGAGCGGGGGAGAGGGGAGCAGTACTTC. Amino acid sequence: CASSPERGRGEQYF. Full variable domain (outside the CDR3, taken from reference TRBV7-2 and TRBJ2-7): GAGVSQSPSNKVTEKGKDVELRCDPISGHTALYWYRQSLGQGLEFLIYFQGNSAPDKSGLPSDRFSAERTGGSVSTLTIQRTQQEDSAVYLCASSPERGRGEQYFGPGTRLTVT.